This TCR beta chain was found in a study of regulatory T cells in long-lasting Graves disease. Study observations and caveats: Relative to newly diagnosed Graves' patients, persistent ones had lower TCR diversity. TRBV28 was favored in persistent disease, as were TRBJ1-2 and TRBJ2-5.

Construction of TCR beta libraries relied on iRepertoire HTBI primers and on Arm-PCR targeting CDR3 regions. MiXCR, run by TCRdb on the multiplex PCR reads, gives a single entry per CDR3 protein. The data contain some 460,000 distinct CDR3 sequences, about a sixth of them singletons. This CDR3 has 19 residues. Germline values: CDR1 WNHNN, CDR2 SYGVQD (reference sequence). V lost 3 bases and J lost 5; bases outside the gene matches: 17. This clonotype was counted ten times or more. The antigen is unknown. The time point is: newly diagnosed GD, antithyroid drugs for less than 3 months. Isolated PBMC RNA provided the starting material for the TCR library. This same sample was also taken into another study, of T cells in Graves' hyperthyroidism and ophthalmopathy. As that study records: Over 18 months, lack of ophthalmopathy progression marked Graves' hyperthyroidism as stable.

Specimen: peripheral blood mononuclear cells (PBMCs), collected at new diagnosis, from a patient treated with antithyroid drugs. The clonotype comes from a man aged 35 to 55 with Graves disease. The chain carries TRBV10-1 and TRBJ2-5; 11 bases align to TRBD2. For the CDR3, the DNA is TGCGCCAGCAGTGAATTTGGGACTAGCGGTCCGCGTGGCCTTGAGACCCAGTACTTC. It encodes CASSEFGTSGPRGLETQYF.